The rows below give T cell receptor beta chains drawn from one sample of a study of blood T cell repertoires in COVID-19. Method: immunoSEQ multiplex PCR; TCRdb's copy keeps in-frame clones and lacks some. Among some 270,000 clones listed, around 87% were seen once. Sequencing was done on a sample of peripheral blood. The source is a woman between 55 and 75 years old with COVID-19, enrolled during active disease. CDR3s include the opening cysteine and the closing phenylalanine or tryptophan. Each record gives: CDR3 protein, CDR3 DNA, V gene, clone size, D gene, J gene. D genes are given only for firm matches. Some rows mark clone size as missing; the rest say once, few, many or name a class of expanded clone.

cdr3_aa: CASSPRTGGDGYTF; cdr3_nt: TGTGCCAGCAGCCCTAGGACAGGGGGCGACGGCTACACCTTC; v_call: TRBV7-8; clone_size: few; d_call: TRBD1; j_call: TRBJ1-2
cdr3_aa: CASSPSGGANEKLFF; cdr3_nt: TGTGCCAGCAGCCCCTCGGGGGGGGCTAATGAAAAACTGTTTTTT; v_call: TRBV5-8; clone_size: .; d_call: .; j_call: TRBJ1-4
cdr3_aa: CASTTGYNSPLHF; cdr3_nt: TGTGCCAGCACGACAGGGTATAATTCACCCCTCCACTTT; v_call: TRBV28; clone_size: .; d_call: TRBD1; j_call: TRBJ1-6
cdr3_aa: CASSVVPGPYGYTF; cdr3_nt: TGTGCCAGCAGCGTAGTTCCAGGGCCCTATGGCTACACCTTC; v_call: TRBV9; clone_size: .; d_call: .; j_call: TRBJ1-2
cdr3_aa: CASSIRDRGPSGREKLFF; cdr3_nt: TGTGCCAGTAGTATCCGGGACAGGGGCCCTAGTGGTCGGGAAAAACTGTTTTTT; v_call: TRBV19; clone_size: few; d_call: TRBD1; j_call: TRBJ1-4
cdr3_aa: CASSLGDRGIKDTQYF; cdr3_nt: TGTGCCAGCAGCTTAGGGGACAGGGGGATCAAAGATACGCAGTATTTT; v_call: TRBV7-9; clone_size: .; d_call: TRBD1; j_call: TRBJ2-3
cdr3_aa: CASSSILLRSSTDTQYF; cdr3_nt: TGCGCCAGCAGCTCTATTCTCTTGCGGAGTAGCACAGATACGCAGTATTTT; v_call: TRBV5-1; clone_size: .; d_call: .; j_call: TRBJ2-3
cdr3_aa: CASSDLLMGGYQPQHF; cdr3_nt: TGTGCCAGCAGTGACTTGTTGATGGGGGGGTATCAGCCCCAGCATTTT; v_call: TRBV6-1; clone_size: .; d_call: .; j_call: TRBJ1-5
cdr3_aa: CASSPRTEGAEAFF; cdr3_nt: TGTGCCAGCAGTCCTAGGACTGAGGGGGCTGAAGCTTTCTTT; v_call: TRBV6-5; clone_size: .; d_call: .; j_call: TRBJ1-1
cdr3_aa: CAWRQENSGNTIYF; cdr3_nt: TGTGCCTGGAGACAGGAGAACTCTGGAAACACCATATATTTT; v_call: TRBV30; clone_size: .; d_call: .; j_call: TRBJ1-3
cdr3_aa: CASSLDTGDPRPPLHF; cdr3_nt: TGCGCCAGCAGCTTGGATACAGGGGACCCTAGGCCACCCCTCCACTTT; v_call: TRBV5-1; clone_size: .; d_call: TRBD1; j_call: TRBJ1-6
cdr3_aa: CASSETLGLGGSSPLHF; cdr3_nt: TGTGCCAGCAGTGAAACATTAGGGTTAGGGGGAAGTTCACCCCTCCACTTT; v_call: TRBV6-1; clone_size: .; d_call: .; j_call: TRBJ1-6
cdr3_aa: CASSIAPPGGIYGYTF; cdr3_nt: TGTGCCAGTAGTATAGCCCCCCCAGGGGGTATCTATGGCTACACCTTC; v_call: TRBV19; clone_size: few; d_call: TRBD1; j_call: TRBJ1-2
cdr3_aa: CSAAAVDGYTF; cdr3_nt: TGCAGTGCCGCGGCGGTCGATGGCTACACCTTC; v_call: TRBV20-1; clone_size: .; d_call: .; j_call: TRBJ1-2
cdr3_aa: CASSPRTGLNYGYTF; cdr3_nt: TGTGCCAGCAGCCCTAGGACAGGGCTGAACTATGGCTACACCTTC; v_call: TRBV7-2; clone_size: .; d_call: TRBD1; j_call: TRBJ1-2
cdr3_aa: CASGDPRGYNEQFF; cdr3_nt: TGTGCCAGCGGGGATCCCCGGGGGTACAATGAGCAGTTCTTC; v_call: TRBV27; clone_size: .; d_call: .; j_call: TRBJ2-1
cdr3_aa: CASSQDPGGLNTGELFF; cdr3_nt: TGTGCCAGCAGCCAAGACCCGGGGGGTTTGAACACCGGGGAGCTGTTTTTT; v_call: TRBV3-1/TRBV3-2; clone_size: .; d_call: TRBD2; j_call: TRBJ2-2
cdr3_aa: CASSSTGQNTEAFF; cdr3_nt: TGTGCCAGCAGTTCGACAGGTCAGAACACTGAAGCTTTCTTT; v_call: TRBV6-5; clone_size: .; d_call: .; j_call: TRBJ1-1
cdr3_aa: CASSIGLAGGLGGANVLTF; cdr3_nt: TGTGCCAGTAGTATAGGGCTAGCGGGAGGCCTTGGGGGGGCCAACGTCCTGACTTTC; v_call: TRBV19; clone_size: .; d_call: TRBD2; j_call: TRBJ2-6
cdr3_aa: CASSLYGTLSNQPQHF; cdr3_nt: TGTGCCAGCAGCTTATACGGGACTTTATCCAATCAGCCCCAGCATTTT; v_call: TRBV7-8; clone_size: .; d_call: .; j_call: TRBJ1-5
cdr3_aa: CASSPQGVGGYTF; cdr3_nt: TGTGCCAGCAGTCCACAGGGGGTAGGAGGCTACACCTTC; v_call: TRBV14; clone_size: .; d_call: TRBD1; j_call: TRBJ1-2
cdr3_aa: CASSLLPGQSYEQYF; cdr3_nt: TGCGCCAGCAGCTTGCTCCCGGGACAGAGCTACGAGCAGTACTTC; v_call: TRBV5-1; clone_size: .; d_call: TRBD1; j_call: TRBJ2-7
cdr3_aa: CASSLGAQGNTIYF; cdr3_nt: TGTGCCAGCAGCTTAGGGGCCCAGGGGAACACCATATATTTT; v_call: TRBV7-9; clone_size: .; d_call: .; j_call: TRBJ1-3
cdr3_aa: CATSRGFQETQYF; cdr3_nt: TGTGCCACCAGCAGAGGTTTCCAGGAGACCCAGTACTTC; v_call: TRBV15; clone_size: .; d_call: .; j_call: TRBJ2-5
cdr3_aa: CASSAFPGTIGGNSNQPQHF; cdr3_nt: TGTGCCAGCAGTGCTTTTCCCGGGACGATTGGGGGCAATAGCAATCAGCCCCAGCATTTT; v_call: TRBV6-1; clone_size: .; d_call: .; j_call: TRBJ1-5
cdr3_aa: CASSQLDRFNYGYTF; cdr3_nt: TGTGCCAGCAGCCAATTAGACAGGTTTAACTATGGCTACACCTTC; v_call: TRBV3-1/TRBV3-2; clone_size: .; d_call: .; j_call: TRBJ1-2
cdr3_aa: CASSKYYRGGNEQFF; cdr3_nt: TGTGCCAGCAGCAAATACTACAGGGGGGGCAATGAGCAGTTCTTC; v_call: TRBV21-1; clone_size: .; d_call: .; j_call: TRBJ2-1
cdr3_aa: CASSPTPGTSNQPQHF; cdr3_nt: TGTGCCAGTAGTCCAACACCCGGGACAAGCAATCAGCCCCAGCATTTT; v_call: TRBV19; clone_size: .; d_call: .; j_call: TRBJ1-5
cdr3_aa: CASSGEGGNQPQHF; cdr3_nt: TGTGCCAGCAGCGGGGAGGGTGGCAATCAGCCCCAGCATTTT; v_call: TRBV2; clone_size: .; d_call: .; j_call: TRBJ1-5
cdr3_aa: CASRPGTGAYTEAFF; cdr3_nt: TGTGCCAGCCGTCCCGGGACAGGGGCCTACACTGAAGCTTTCTTT; v_call: TRBV2; clone_size: .; d_call: TRBD1; j_call: TRBJ1-1
cdr3_aa: CASSYNSGQAGNGYTF; cdr3_nt: TGTGCCAGCAGCTACAACTCGGGACAGGCTGGAAATGGCTACACCTTC; v_call: TRBV6-5; clone_size: .; d_call: TRBD1; j_call: TRBJ1-2
cdr3_aa: CAISPIPKLAGAPDTQYF; cdr3_nt: TGTGCCATCAGCCCCATCCCCAAACTAGCGGGGGCCCCAGATACGCAGTATTTT; v_call: TRBV10-3; clone_size: .; d_call: TRBD2; j_call: TRBJ2-3
cdr3_aa: CASSLNRGSLSYNSPLHF; cdr3_nt: TGTGCCAGCAGCTTGAACAGGGGGTCCCTCTCCTATAATTCACCCCTCCACTTT; v_call: TRBV5-4; clone_size: .; d_call: TRBD1; j_call: TRBJ1-6
cdr3_aa: CASSLTDRGGNEQFF; cdr3_nt: TGTGCCAGCAGCCTGACGGACAGGGGAGGCAATGAGCAGTTCTTC; v_call: TRBV9; clone_size: .; d_call: TRBD1; j_call: TRBJ2-1
cdr3_aa: CAISDRGPYGYTF; cdr3_nt: TGTGCCATCAGCGACAGGGGACCCTATGGCTACACCTTC; v_call: TRBV10-3; clone_size: .; d_call: TRBD1; j_call: TRBJ1-2
cdr3_aa: CASSIGSAEKLFF; cdr3_nt: TGTGCCAGTAGTATAGGGAGTGCAGAAAAACTGTTTTTT; v_call: TRBV19; clone_size: .; d_call: .; j_call: TRBJ1-4
cdr3_aa: CASSERQNSPLHF; cdr3_nt: TGTGCCAGCAGCGAGAGACAAAATTCACCCCTCCACTTT; v_call: TRBV9; clone_size: once; d_call: .; j_call: TRBJ1-6
cdr3_aa: CASSSNYDMNTEAFF; cdr3_nt: TGTGCCAGCAGCTCCAACTACGATATGAACACTGAAGCTTTCTTT; v_call: TRBV5-4; clone_size: .; d_call: .; j_call: TRBJ1-1
cdr3_aa: CASSVGTAPSTDTQYF; cdr3_nt: TGTGCCAGCAGCGTAGGGACAGCTCCTAGCACAGATACGCAGTATTTT; v_call: TRBV9; clone_size: .; d_call: .; j_call: TRBJ2-3
cdr3_aa: CASSQPNEQFF; cdr3_nt: TGTGCCAGCAGCCAACCAAATGAGCAGTTCTTC; v_call: TRBV3-1/TRBV3-2; clone_size: .; d_call: .; j_call: TRBJ2-1
cdr3_aa: CASSPAATGWNTGELFF; cdr3_nt: TGCGCCAGCAGCCCGGCCGCCACAGGCTGGAACACCGGGGAGCTGTTTTTT; v_call: TRBV5-1; clone_size: few; d_call: .; j_call: TRBJ2-2
cdr3_aa: CASSRDPPDRGASNTGELFF; cdr3_nt: TGTGCCAGCTCACGGGACCCTCCGGACAGGGGCGCATCGAACACCGGGGAGCTGTTTTTT; v_call: TRBV18; clone_size: .; d_call: TRBD1; j_call: TRBJ2-2
cdr3_aa: CASGESSGANVLTF; cdr3_nt: TGCGCCAGCGGTGAGAGCTCTGGGGCCAACGTCCTGACTTTC; v_call: TRBV5-1; clone_size: .; d_call: .; j_call: TRBJ2-6
cdr3_aa: CASSLGGAETYGYTF; cdr3_nt: TGTGCCAGCAGCTTGGGCGGGGCGGAGACCTATGGCTACACCTTC; v_call: TRBV5-5; clone_size: .; d_call: .; j_call: TRBJ1-2
cdr3_aa: CASSLAVRQVGTQYF; cdr3_nt: TGTGCCAGCAGCTTAGCAGTAAGACAGGTCGGGACCCAGTACTTC; v_call: TRBV7-8; clone_size: .; d_call: .; j_call: TRBJ2-5
cdr3_aa: CASSAPGTGSGSPLHF; cdr3_nt: TGTGCCAGCAGCGCTCCAGGGACAGGGTCGGGTTCACCCCTCCACTTT; v_call: TRBV9; clone_size: .; d_call: TRBD1; j_call: TRBJ1-6
cdr3_aa: CASTPVGTGGNQPQHF; cdr3_nt: TGTGCCAGTACCCCTGTTGGGACAGGGGGCAATCAGCCCCAGCATTTT; v_call: TRBV19; clone_size: .; d_call: TRBD1; j_call: TRBJ1-5
cdr3_aa: CASSPRGGSSGNQPQHF; cdr3_nt: TGTGCCAGCTCACCACGGGGAGGTTCATCTGGCAATCAGCCCCAGCATTTT; v_call: TRBV18; clone_size: .; d_call: .; j_call: TRBJ1-5
cdr3_aa: CASSIWGGSTDTQYF; cdr3_nt: TGTGCCAGTAGTATATGGGGGGGGAGCACAGATACGCAGTATTTT; v_call: TRBV19; clone_size: .; d_call: TRBD2; j_call: TRBJ2-3
cdr3_aa: CAISERGDTEAFF; cdr3_nt: TGTGCCATCAGTGAACGGGGGGACACTGAAGCTTTCTTT; v_call: TRBV10-3; clone_size: once; d_call: .; j_call: TRBJ1-1
cdr3_aa: CASSILGGDDYTF; cdr3_nt: TGTGCCAGTAGTATATTAGGAGGAGATGACTACACCTTC; v_call: TRBV19; clone_size: .; d_call: .; j_call: TRBJ1-2
cdr3_aa: CASSSQAGPETQYF; cdr3_nt: TGCGCCAGCAGCTCCCAAGCGGGGCCAGAGACCCAGTACTTC; v_call: TRBV5-1; clone_size: .; d_call: TRBD2; j_call: TRBJ2-5
cdr3_aa: CASSSIDRVYGYTF; cdr3_nt: TGTGCCAGCAGCTCAATTGACAGGGTTTACGGCTACACCTTC; v_call: TRBV9; clone_size: .; d_call: TRBD1; j_call: TRBJ1-2
cdr3_aa: CASRDDSFLYGYTF; cdr3_nt: TGTGCCAGCAGAGACGACAGTTTTCTCTATGGCTACACCTTC; v_call: TRBV7-2; clone_size: .; d_call: .; j_call: TRBJ1-2
cdr3_aa: CASSLATGGTNEKLFF; cdr3_nt: TGCGCCAGCAGCTTGGCCACGGGGGGGACTAATGAAAAACTGTTTTTT; v_call: TRBV5-1; clone_size: .; d_call: .; j_call: TRBJ1-4